This T cell receptor (beta chain) originates from a study of blood T cell repertoires in COVID-19. About the research overall: Samples of COVID-19 (acute and convalescent) were obtained from the United States, Italy and Spain.

CDR3 length equals 17 residues. CDR1 is SGHVS and CDR2 is FQNEAQ in the germline V gene. Deletions cut 2 bases from V and 0 bases from J, with 16 bases between. Enrolled during active infection, Seattle patients were then followed longitudinally. Original analysis: By means of reference gene primer amplification, nucleated cell counts were estimated. TCRdb's copy holds only in-frame clones and misses some; the assay was immunoSEQ multiplex PCR. V and J calls and clone size are those listed in that table; D and trimming were worked out from the DNA. The repertoire consists of 250,000 to 300,000 clones, with 86% occurring once and the leading ten covering over 10%.

Sequenced sample: peripheral blood. The sequence was collected from a woman aged 70-85 years with COVID-19, enrolled during active disease. This chain joins TRBV7-8 and TRBJ1-1, with no clear D. The CDR3 region has the DNA TGTGCCAGCAGCTTACCCCGGGTCCTTTCTATGAACACTGAAGCTTTCTTT. Its translation: CASSLPRVLSMNTEAFF.